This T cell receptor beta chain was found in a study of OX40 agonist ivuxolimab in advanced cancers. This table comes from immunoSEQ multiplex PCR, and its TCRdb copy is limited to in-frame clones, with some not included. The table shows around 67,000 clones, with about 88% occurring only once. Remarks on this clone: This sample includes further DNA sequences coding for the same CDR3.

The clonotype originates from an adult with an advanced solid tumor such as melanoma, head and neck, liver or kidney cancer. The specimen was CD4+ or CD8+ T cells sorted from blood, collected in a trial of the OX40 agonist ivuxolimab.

As DNA, the CDR3 is TGTGCCAGCAGCCCCAGAGGGGGGAATCAGCCCCAGCATTTT. This gives the protein CASSPRGGNQPQHF. This chain joins TRBV9 and TRBJ1-5, with a weak D call TRBD1 (6 bases). The V gene lost 4 bases and the J gene lost 4 bases, with 12 bases spanning the gap. The CDR3 contains 14 residues. The germline V gene encodes CDR1 SGDLS and CDR2 YYNGEE. Supplemented by reference TRBV9 and TRBJ1-5, the full variable domain reads DSGVTQTPKHLITATGQRVTLRCSPRSGDLSVYWYQQSLDQGLQFLIQYYNGEERAKGNILERFSAQQFPDLHSELNLSSLELGDSALYFCASSPRGGNQPQHFGDGTRLSIL.